The 7 T cell receptor beta chains in this list originate from one sample, sequenced in a study of blood T cell repertoires in COVID-19. TCRdb's table, derived via immunoSEQ multiplex PCR, lists solely in-frame clones and lacks some. The table records about 250,000 clones, roughly 89% of them present only once. Input material: peripheral blood. The receptors derive from a man in his thirties or forties with acute or convalescent COVID-19.

V and J are TRBV11-3 and TRBJ2-1; possible D gene TRBD2, 5 bases. In germline, CDR1 is SGHNT, CDR2 YENEEA. V shed 0 bases and J shed 9 bases, with 15 bases lying between them. The CDR3 extends over 15 amino acids. The CDR3 region is CASSLDSKLRGEQFF. Here the CDR3 DNA reads TGTGCCAGCAGCTTAGATTCCAAGTTACGGGGTGAGCAGTTCTTC.

The chain has TRBV3-1 (or the pseudogene TRBV3-2) and TRBJ1-2; D perhaps matches TRBD1 (6 bases). V dropped 4 bases and J dropped 4 bases, with 16 bases sitting between them. CDR1 LGHDT and CDR2 YNNKEL come from the germline V gene (reference sequence). The CDR3 is 15 amino acids. CDR3 sequence (DNA): TGTGCCAGCAGCCGGCTGACAGGTCCCCTCTATGGCTACACCTTC. Its translation is CASSRLTGPLYGYTF.

The chain couples TRBV6-6 to TRBJ2-7; 10 nucleotides align to TRBD2. Germline V gene lookup returns CDR1 MNHNY and CDR2 SVGAGI (reference sequence). With V trimmed by 8 bases and J by 3 bases, 10 bases remained unmatched. CDR3 length equals 15 residues. The DNA for the CDR3 is TGTGCCAGCGGCCTAGGGGCTAGCGGGAGCTACGAGCAGTACTTC. Amino acid sequence: CASGLGASGSYEQYF.

The chain carries TRBV9 and TRBJ1-3; D perhaps matches TRBD1 (6 bases). The ends were cut back, 0 bases at V and 2 bases at J, with 9 bases in the middle. Germline V gene sequence: CDR1 SGDLS, CDR2 YYNGEE. The CDR3 is made up of 15 amino acids. DNA of the CDR3: TGTGCCAGCAGCGTAGATCCAGGGGCTGGAAACACCATATATTTT. Protein sequence: CASSVDPGAGNTIYF.

The chain joins TRBV6-5 to TRBJ1-2, with TRBD1 as a possible D gene (5 bases). Germline CDR1 and CDR2: MNHEY and SVGAGI. V shed 0 bases and J shed 4 bases, with 12 bases lying between them. This CDR3 has 15 residues. This chain's CDR3 is CASSYSGLGAYGYTF. Written as DNA, the CDR3 is TGTGCCAGCAGTTACTCGGGGTTAGGGGCCTATGGCTACACCTTC.

DNA for the CDR3: TGTGCCAGTAGAGATGGCAAGCGGGGGGGAACAGATACGCAGTATTTT. The encoded protein is CASRDGKRGGTDTQYF. V usage is TRBV19 and J usage is TRBJ2-3; 10 nucleotides align to TRBD2. Germline V gene lookup returns CDR1 LNHDA and CDR2 SQIVND (reference sequence). This CDR3 is built from 16 residues. After removal of 6 bases from V and 3 bases from J, the junction contained 9 bases not matched to a gene.

DNA for the CDR3: TGTGCCAGCAGTGAACGTAAAGGGGGTACTTATGGCTACACCTTC. It yields the protein CASSERKGGTYGYTF. The rearrangement joins TRBV6-1 to TRBJ1-2; perhaps TRBD1 as D (6 bases). The CDR3 totals 15 residues. CDR1 and CDR2 (germline): MNHNS, SASEGT. Trimming shortened V by 2 bases and J by 5 bases, and 15 bases separated the two germline ends.